This T cell receptor (beta chain) was captured by sequencing in a study of T-cell reconstitution after alpha-beta-depleted transplantation in children. Construction of the TCRbeta library involved unique molecular identifiers. From the PCR reads, TCRdb called clonotypes with MiXCR, one entry per CDR3 protein. This sample has over 150,000 distinct CDR3 sequences, with about 6.8% found just once. This clonotype was detected only a few times. CDR3 length: 22 amino acids. Germline CDR1 reads SGHAT; CDR2 reads FQDESV (reference sequence). J lost 2 bases, V lost 1 base, and 21 bases had no gene match. This chain connects TRBV11-1 to TRBJ2-3, with 10 bases lining up with TRBD1. The TCR comes from a human donor who donated a stem cell graft to a child with Wiskott-Aldrich syndrome. The source material was PBMCs from the stem cell graft donor, sampled from the stem cell graft. The CDR3: CASSLGVSVGTGAGRATDTQYF. For the CDR3, the DNA is TGTGCCAGCAGCTTAGGGGTATCTGTTGGGACAGGGGCGGGACGGGCCACAGATACGCAGTATTTT.